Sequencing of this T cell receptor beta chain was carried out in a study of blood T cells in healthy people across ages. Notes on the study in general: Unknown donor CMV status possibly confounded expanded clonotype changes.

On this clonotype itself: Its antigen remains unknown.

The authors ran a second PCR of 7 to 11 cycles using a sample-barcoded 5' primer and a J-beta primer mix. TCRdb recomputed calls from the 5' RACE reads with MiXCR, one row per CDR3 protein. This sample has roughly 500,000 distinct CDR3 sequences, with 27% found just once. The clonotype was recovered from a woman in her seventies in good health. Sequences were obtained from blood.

In nucleotides, the CDR3 is TGCGCCAGCAGCCAAGATCGAGGGACTCAAGGGGAGACCCAGTACTTC. Its translation: CASSQDRGTQGETQYF. V and J are TRBV4-3 and TRBJ2-5; D is possibly TRBD2 (6 bases). Germline lookup yields CDR1 LGHNA and CDR2 YSLEER. Trimming took 0 bases from V and 5 from J, leaving 16 bases between them. The CDR3 spans 16 residues.